This entry is about one TCR beta chain. TCRdb's table, derived via immunoSEQ multiplex PCR, lists solely in-frame clones and lacks some. The sample lists 90,000 to 120,000 clones; roughly 90% were seen once. This sample is part of a study of T cell responses to AZD1222 COVID-19 vaccine. This CDR3 region has 15 residues. Looked up from germline, CDR1 is MGHRA and CDR2 is YSYEKL. Losses at the gene ends were 0 bases for V and 7 bases for J; bases not matched to a gene: 5. The receptor comes from an adult in good health. This chain uses TRBV4-1 with TRBJ1-2; 10 nucleotides align to TRBD1. Sample: peripheral blood, taken on day 0 of AZD1222 vaccination. CDR3 protein: CASSQDLDRGTGYTF. Written as DNA, the CDR3 is TGCGCCAGCAGCCAAGACCTGGACAGGGGGACTGGCTACACCTTC.